These T cell receptor beta chains were read from a single sample in a study of blood T cell repertoires in COVID-19. Clones were read by immunoSEQ multiplex PCR, and TCRdb kept only the in-frame ones, dropping some. Among approximately 91,000 clones listed, less than 85% were seen once. Specimen: peripheral blood. These receptors were obtained from a man between 65 and 85 years old with acute or convalescent COVID-19. The CDR3 runs from the conserved cysteine through the conserved F or W. The D gene is left open where the match is weak. Size tells how often a clone was seen (once, few, many) or the class of an expanded clone, and some rows leave it out.

cdr3_nt	cdr3_aa	v_call	j_call	clone_size	d_call
TGCGCCAGCAGCCAAGATTTATTTAGCAATCAGCCCCAGCATTTT	CASSQDLFSNQPQHF	TRBV4-1	TRBJ1-5	.	.
TGTGCCATCAGTGTGTCTCAGGGCTGGGGGACCCAGTACTTC	CAISVSQGWGTQYF	TRBV10-3	TRBJ2-5	.	.
TGTGCCAGTAGTCCGCCACAGGGGGCAAAGGGAATGCAGAGCAATCAGCCCCAGCATTTT	CASSPPQGAKGMQSNQPQHF	TRBV19	TRBJ1-5	.	TRBD1
TGCGCCAGCAGTCATCAGGGCTACACCTTC	CASSHQGYTF	TRBV23-1	TRBJ1-2	.	.
TGCAGCGCAGTAAAACAGGTCGGAGCTAACTATGGCTACACCTTC	CSAVKQVGANYGYTF	TRBV29-1	TRBJ1-2	.	.
TGTGCCAGCAGCGTAAGCACAGACGCAGATACGCAGTATTTT	CASSVSTDADTQYF	TRBV9	TRBJ2-3	.	.
TGTGCCACCCTATCGGCGGGGGGTTCCTACAATGAGCAGTTCTTC	CATLSAGGSYNEQFF	TRBV6-5	TRBJ2-1	.	TRBD2
TGCGCCAGCAGCTTGGGGGACAGTACCGCTCAGCCCCAGCATTTT	CASSLGDSTAQPQHF	TRBV5-1	TRBJ1-5	.	TRBD1
TGTGCCTGGAGTGCCAGTCTTCAGGGGAACACTGAAGCTTTCTTT	CAWSASLQGNTEAFF	TRBV30	TRBJ1-1	.	.
TGTGCCTGGAGGGGACACCCGGAGACTGAAGCTTTCTTT	CAWRGHPETEAFF	TRBV30	TRBJ1-1	few	.
TGTGCCAGCAGCGGAGGGGACAGCCCCAATCAGCCCCAGCATTTT	CASSGGDSPNQPQHF	TRBV6-5	TRBJ1-5	.	TRBD1
TGTGCCAGCAGCCTCGACGGGGTGGGCCAGTTCTTC	CASSLDGVGQFF	TRBV7-3	TRBJ2-1	once	.
TGTGCCAGCACGAGGGAAATAGACACTGAAGCTTTCTTT	CASTREIDTEAFF	TRBV12-3/TRBV12-4	TRBJ1-1	.	.
TGTGCCAGCAGGTCTAGGGGACAGGGAGTAGCCAAAAACATTCAGTACTTC	CASRSRGQGVAKNIQYF	TRBV5-6	TRBJ2-4	.	TRBD1
TGTGCCAGCAGTGAAGGGCAGGGGAATTTTAACTATGGCTACACCTTC	CASSEGQGNFNYGYTF	TRBV6-1	TRBJ1-2	.	.
TGTGCCAGCAGGATCCAGGGGGCGGCCTTTAATTCACCCCTCCACTTT	CASRIQGAAFNSPLHF	TRBV27	TRBJ1-6	.	TRBD1
TGTGCCAGCAGTGAGCAGGCTCAAGAGACCCAGTACTTC	CASSEQAQETQYF	TRBV2	TRBJ2-5	.	.
TGTGCCAGTAGTATAGATCCCGGGCAGCCCCAGCATTTT	CASSIDPGQPQHF	TRBV19	TRBJ1-5	.	.
TGTGCCAGCACCTCAAGGAGGGCCAATAGCGGGAGAAAGATGTACAATGAGCAGTTCTTC	CASTSRRANSGRKMYNEQFF	TRBV28	TRBJ2-1	.	TRBD2
TGTGCCAGCAGCGTCGATCTAGCTACCCCAAACATTCAGTACTTC	CASSVDLATPNIQYF	TRBV9	TRBJ2-4	.	.
TGTGCCAGCAGCTTGGGGGACAGAGAATATGGCTACACCTTC	CASSLGDREYGYTF	TRBV5-6	TRBJ1-2	few	TRBD1
TGTGCCACCAGCAGAGATCAGGCGGCGGGATATGGCTACACCTTC	CATSRDQAAGYGYTF	TRBV15	TRBJ1-2	.	.
TGTGCCAGCAGTTTAAGCTTAACAGGGGCCGATAATTCACCCCTCCACTTT	CASSLSLTGADNSPLHF	TRBV27	TRBJ1-6	.	TRBD1
TGTGCCAGCAGTCGGGGGTTTAACTATGGCTACACCTTC	CASSRGFNYGYTF	TRBV6-5	TRBJ1-2	.	.
TGCGCCAGCAGCTTGGGGGTGCGGGGAATCCAAGAGACCCAGTACTTC	CASSLGVRGIQETQYF	TRBV5-1	TRBJ2-5	.	.
TGCGCCAGCAGTGGGCCCGGGACAGGGCGAACCGGGGAGCTGTTTTTT	CASSGPGTGRTGELFF	TRBV10-1	TRBJ2-2	once	TRBD1
TGTGCCAGCAGCCTAGGTGGGGGGGCAGAGACCCAGTACTTC	CASSLGGGAETQYF	TRBV7-6	TRBJ2-5	.	.
TGTGCCAGCAGTCAGAATAGCAATCAGCCCCAGCATTTT	CASSQNSNQPQHF	TRBV2	TRBJ1-5	.	.
TGTGCCAGTAGGGGAACGGGATTAGTTGTAGCTTTCTTT	CASRGTGLVVAFF	TRBV19	TRBJ1-1	.	.
TGTGCCAGCAGCATCCCAGGGAACACTGAAGCTTTCTTT	CASSIPGNTEAFF	TRBV5-6	TRBJ1-1	.	.
TGTGCCACCAGTGATTCACTAGTAGGGTTGGGAATGAGGGAGACCCAGTACTTC	CATSDSLVGLGMRETQYF	TRBV24-1	TRBJ2-5	.	.
TGTGCCAGCAGCCGACCCCCCCCCGGGACAGGGTTGGAGACCCAGTACTTC	CASSRPPPGTGLETQYF	TRBV7-6	TRBJ2-5	.	TRBD1
TGTGCCAGCAGCTTGGGGACAGGGTCAGAGACCCAGTACTTC	CASSLGTGSETQYF	TRBV7-3	TRBJ2-5	.	TRBD1
TGTGCCAGCAGCTTACTAGCGGGGGGGCCGGATACGCAGTATTTT	CASSLLAGGPDTQYF	TRBV7-2	TRBJ2-3	.	TRBD2
TGTGCCACCAGTGATAAAACAGGGGCCCATAGCAATCAGCCCCAGCATTTT	CATSDKTGAHSNQPQHF	TRBV24-1	TRBJ1-5	.	TRBD1
TGTGCCAGCAGTGAAGACACCAGGGAACTCCCAACTTTCTTT	CASSEDTRELPTFF	TRBV6-1	TRBJ1-1	.	.
TGTGCCAGCAGTTCCGGGACTACCTACAATGAGCAGTTCTTC	CASSSGTTYNEQFF	TRBV5-6	TRBJ2-1	.	TRBD2
TGTGCCAGCAGCCTATTCGGGACAGGGGGTAATTCACCCCTCCACTTT	CASSLFGTGGNSPLHF	TRBV7-2	TRBJ1-6	.	TRBD1
TGTGCCAGCAGCTTGGACGCGGGAGATACGCAGTATTTT	CASSLDAGDTQYF	TRBV5-4	TRBJ2-3	.	.
TGTGCCACCAGTGAGGGCGGGGTAGGACAGGTCCAAGAGACCCAGTACTTC	CATSEGGVGQVQETQYF	TRBV24-1	TRBJ2-5	.	.
TGTGCCAGAAGCTTGGACGGGACAGAGGAATTCATTGGCACAGATACGCAGTATTTT	CARSLDGTEEFIGTDTQYF	TRBV5-3	TRBJ2-3	.	TRBD1
TGTGCCAGCTCACAAGGACAGAACTACGAGCAGTACTTC	CASSQGQNYEQYF	TRBV18	TRBJ2-7	.	.
TGTGCCAGCAGCCCAGAAAGACAGGGGTTCAATGAGCAGTTCTTC	CASSPERQGFNEQFF	TRBV7-8	TRBJ2-1	few	TRBD1
TGTGCCAGCAGTGACAGGGAAGAGACCCAGTACTTC	CASSDREETQYF	TRBV2	TRBJ2-5	.	.
TGTGCCAGTAGTGCGAAAGGGGCCAGAAACATTCAGTACTTC	CASSAKGARNIQYF	TRBV19	TRBJ2-4	few	.
TGTGCCAGCAGCCCTACCGGGACAGAACAAGAGACCCAGTACTTC	CASSPTGTEQETQYF	TRBV7-3	TRBJ2-5	few	TRBD1
TGTGCCAGCAGCTTAGCGACGGGGACAGGGGCCTCATTC	CASSLATGTGASF	TRBV7-2	TRBJ1-2	.	TRBD1
TGTGCCAGCAGCCAGGGAAGCGGGAGTGCCACAGATACGCAGTATTTT	CASSQGSGSATDTQYF	TRBV4-2	TRBJ2-3	.	TRBD2
TGTGCCAGCAGTGAAACGGCGGGAGGGTCCTACAATGAGCAGTTCTTC	CASSETAGGSYNEQFF	TRBV2	TRBJ2-1	.	TRBD2
TGTGCCAGCATTTTTGAGGATCCGACAGGGACACCATATGGCTACACCTTC	CASIFEDPTGTPYGYTF	TRBV2	TRBJ1-2	few	TRBD1
TGTGCCAGCAATCGGGAGAGATGGGTTAATGAAAAACTGTTTTTT	CASNRERWVNEKLFF	TRBV6-5	TRBJ1-4	.	.
TGTGCCAGCAGCCGTACCCTCTCAGGGCTTCTTAATGAAAAACTGTTTTTT	CASSRTLSGLLNEKLFF	TRBV5-4	TRBJ1-4	.	.
TGTGCCAGCAGTTTATCCGGCCCGGGGGATGAAAAACTGTTTTTT	CASSLSGPGDEKLFF	TRBV28	TRBJ1-4	.	.
TGTGCCAGCCATTTATCGGGGGGGGCCGGGACCACTGAAGCTTTCTTT	CASHLSGGAGTTEAFF	TRBV6-6	TRBJ1-1	.	.